This T cell receptor beta chain was captured by sequencing in a study of shared clonotypes between healthy human individuals. Germline CDR1 SGHVS, CDR2 FQNEAQ. Trimming stripped 5 bases from V and 4 bases from J, with 9 bases between. CDR3 length: 12 amino acids. Original processing methods: ImmunoSEQ yielded junction-only sequences lacking quality scores, so filtering differed. Assay: immunoSEQ multiplex PCR; the TCRdb copy retains only in-frame clones and omits some. For V, J and clone size, that table is used; D and trimming come from the DNA. The table lists roughly 2.1 million clones, approximately 94% of them singletons, with approximately 1.7% in the top ten. Terminally differentiated effector memory CD45RA+ cells were excluded by CCR7 positive selection of CD45RO-negative cells.

Sequencing used naive CD8+ T cells from PBMCs. This chain uses TRBV7-8 with TRBJ2-7; D gene unclear. This TCR derives from a young man in good health. Some clones in this sample may be carry-over from other donors' samples. Here the CDR3 DNA reads TGTGCCAGCAGCGCAGCTGCGTACGAGCAGTACTTC. Its translation is CASSAAAYEQYF.